This T cell receptor (beta chain) was retrieved from a study of Graves' ophthalmopathy and Graves' hyperthyroidism. Study-level points and caveats: The authors also found most expanded thyroid clonotypes above 0.001 frequency in blood.

From RNA, the CDR3 regions of TCR beta chains were amplified and sequenced. Second-round multiplex PCR came after a first-round RT-PCR that employed HTBI primers. Each CDR3 protein gets one entry after TCRdb re-called the multiplex PCR reads with MiXCR. The profile shows some 1.1 million distinct CDR3 sequences, roughly 35% of them singletons. Germline V gene data show CDR1 as SNHLY and CDR2 as FYNNEI. CDR3 length: 13 residues. The V end lost 11 bases, the J end lost 0 bases, and 14 bases lay between the germline ends. Hyperthyroidism patients, all newly diagnosed, had under 2 months' duration and ages of 18 to 65. This clonotype was seen at least ten times. Its specificity is not known.

The V call is TRBV2, the J call TRBJ2-7; TRBD1 might be the D (5 bases). The sequence derives from an adult man with Graves' hyperthyroidism. Sequencing was performed on peripheral blood or thyroid tissue (not recorded which). CDR3 amino acids: CAGQNRFSYEQYF. CDR3 DNA sequence: TGTGCCGGCCAGAACAGGTTCTCCTACGAGCAGTACTTC.